The 28 T cell receptor beta chains below all came from one sample that was sequenced in a study of OX40 agonist ivuxolimab in advanced cancers. Sequencing used immunoSEQ multiplex PCR; TCRdb keeps in-frame clones, though not all of them. Here the sample spans around 26,000 clones, approximately 80% being singletons. The sample consisted of CD4+ or CD8+ T cells sorted from blood, taken in a trial of the OX40 agonist ivuxolimab. The receptors derive from an adult with an advanced solid tumor such as melanoma, head and neck, liver or kidney cancer.

The CDR3 coding sequence is TGCAGTCCCGAGGGCTCCTATGGCTACACCTTC. The encoded protein is CSPEGSYGYTF. The V and J genes are TRBV20-1 and TRBJ1-2; D is unclear. The V end was cut by 8 bases, the J end by 4 bases, with 11 bases between. Germline V gene sequence: CDR1 DFQATT, CDR2 SNEGSKA (reference sequence). The CDR3 loop spans 11 amino acids.

The rearrangement joins TRBV2 to TRBJ2-7; 9 nucleotides agree with TRBD1. The CDR3 consists of 15 residues. V was pared by 7 bases and J by 2 bases, with 9 bases of the junction left unmatched. Germline V gene data show CDR1 as SNHLY and CDR2 as FYNNEI. The CDR3 DNA reads TGTGCCAGCATTCTCCGGGACAGGGTCGCCTACGAGCAGTACTTC. Amino acids: CASILRDRVAYEQYF.

This chain uses TRBV6-5 with TRBJ1-2; D may be TRBD1 (5 bases). This CDR3 spans 13 amino acids. With 2 bases removed from V and 5 bases from J, the gap between germline ends came to 9 bases. Germline CDR1 and CDR2: MNHEY and SVGAGI. CDR3 bases: TGTGCCAGCAGTTACGGGGCACTTTATGGCTACACCTTC. Translating gives CASSYGALYGYTF.

CDR3 sequence reads: CASSRADRDTEAFF. As DNA, the CDR3 is TGCGCCAGCAGCCGCGCGGACAGGGACACTGAAGCTTTCTTT. The chain carries TRBV4-3 and TRBJ1-1, with 8 bases that match TRBD1. Germline CDR1 and CDR2: LGHNA and YSLEER. The CDR3 totals 14 residues. J was trimmed by 3 bases and V by 4 bases; bases with no gene match: 4.

This chain's CDR3 is CAWSMLSTDTQYF. The CDR3 coding sequence is TGTGCCTGGAGTATGCTTAGCACAGATACGCAGTATTTT. The chain couples TRBV30 to TRBJ2-3; D uncertain. CDR1 and CDR2 (germline): GTSNPN, SVGIG (reference sequence). The V end was cut by 2 bases, the J end by 0 bases, with 6 bases between. This CDR3 is built from 13 residues. The full variable domain, rest sourced from reference TRBV30 and TRBJ2-3, is SQTIHQWPATLVQPVGSPLSLECTVEGTSNPNLYWYRQAAGRGLQLLFYSVGIGQISSEVPQNLSASRPQDRQFILSSKKLLLSDSGFYLCAWSMLSTDTQYFGPGTRLTVL.

In its sample, this clone was seen once. The rearrangement uses TRBV6-5 and TRBJ2-1; D possibly uses TRBD1 or TRBD2 (5 bases each). The germline V gene has CDR1 MNHEY and CDR2 SVGAGI. The CDR3 loop spans 14 amino acids. Trimming removed 2 bases at V and 4 bases at J, with 9 bases between. CDR3 loop: CASSYMGEYNEQFF. CDR3 nucleotides: TGTGCCAGCAGTTACATGGGGGAATACAATGAGCAGTTCTTC.

The CDR3 region is CATSRDRGLWETQYF. In DNA, the CDR3 is TGTGCCACCAGCAGAGATCGGGGGCTTTGGGAGACCCAGTACTTC. This chain joins TRBV15 and TRBJ2-5; D assignment may be TRBD1 or TRBD2 (6 bases each). CDR3 length equals 15 residues. Germline values: CDR1 LNHNV, CDR2 YYDKDF (reference sequence). Between the trimmed V and J ends, which lost 0 bases and 5 bases, there was a span of 13 bases.

By share, this clone ranks as medium-sized. This sequence joins TRBV27 and TRBJ2-1; the D call may be TRBD1 or TRBD2 (5 bases each). V lost 5 bases and J lost 1, with 9 bases in between. The CDR3 loop spans 14 amino acids. Germline CDR1 and CDR2: MNHEY and SMNVEV (reference sequence). The chain's CDR3 is CASSDGASYNEQFF. CDR3 DNA sequence: TGTGCCAGCAGTGACGGGGCATCCTACAATGAGCAGTTCTTC.

The chain recombines TRBV15 with TRBJ2-3; no clear D. Germline-derived CDR1 and CDR2 are LNHNV and YYDKDF (reference sequence). The CDR3 has 12 residues. The V end was cut by 8 bases, the J end by 6 bases, with 12 bases between. The chain's CDR3 is CATSHGLDTQYF. The CDR3 DNA sequence: TGTGCCACCTCCCATGGGCTGGATACGCAGTATTTT.

The chain couples TRBV5-6 to TRBJ2-7; D is perhaps TRBD1 (6 bases). Trimming stripped 3 bases from V and 1 base from J, with 8 bases between. The CDR3 length is 13 residues. Per the germline V gene, CDR1 is SGHDT and CDR2 is YYEEEE. CDR3 nucleotides: TGTGCCAGCAGCTCACAGGGATCCTACGAGCAGTACTTC. This gives the protein CASSSQGSYEQYF.

The V call is TRBV7-2, the J call TRBJ1-5; D call uncertain. This CDR3 has 15 amino acids. The germline V gene encodes CDR1 SGHTA and CDR2 FQGNSA. Deletions cut 7 bases from V and 0 bases from J, with 13 bases between. Written as DNA, the CDR3 is TGTGCCAGCACCCCCCGTTTTGATAGCAATCAGCCCCAGCATTTT. Residues: CASTPRFDSNQPQHF.

Only a few counts were recorded for this clone. The chain recombines TRBV27 with TRBJ2-1; no reliable D call. With 6 bases removed from V and 4 bases from J, the gap between germline ends came to 10 bases. CDR1 and CDR2 from the germline V gene are MNHEY and SMNVEV (reference sequence). This CDR3 has 13 residues. CDR3 in DNA: TGTGCCAGCAGCCGAGTGGGGTACAATGAGCAGTTCTTC. Amino acids: CASSRVGYNEQFF.

The rearrangement uses TRBV27 and TRBJ2-1; 7 nucleotides match TRBD2. Germline lookup yields CDR1 MNHEY and CDR2 SMNVEV (reference sequence). J gave up 2 bases and V 3 bases, and 4 bases lay outside the gene matches. CDR3 size: 15 residues. The CDR3 spells CASSFTSVAYNEQFF. The CDR3 DNA reads TGTGCCAGCAGTTTCACTAGCGTAGCCTACAATGAGCAGTTCTTC.

A single count supports this clone. The chain couples TRBV11-2 to TRBJ2-3, with D possibly matching TRBD1 (5 bases). The V end lost 5 bases, the J end lost 3 bases, and 24 bases lay between the germline ends. Germline-derived CDR1 and CDR2 are SGHAT and FQNNGV. The CDR3 contains 18 residues. Here the CDR3 reads CASSPTYRFIYQTDTQYF. DNA for the CDR3: TGTGCCAGCAGCCCAACTTACAGGTTTATTTATCAGACAGATACGCAGTATTTT.

This clone turned up a few times. This rearrangement joins TRBV4-2 to TRBJ2-7, with 7 bases aligning to TRBD1. The CDR3 is 14 residues long. Germline CDR1 is LGHNA and CDR2 is YNFKEQ. V trimming: 2 bases; J trimming: 3 bases; junction bases outside the gene matches: 4. The CDR3 region has the DNA TGTGCCAGCAGCCAAAACAGGGGAGTCTACGAGCAGTACTTC. Translated: CASSQNRGVYEQYF.

The chain uses TRBV7-3 and TRBJ1-1; unclear D gene. Germline-derived CDR1 and CDR2 are SGHTA and FQGTGA. The CDR3 has 14 amino acids. The V end was cut by 0 bases, the J end by 1 base, with 6 bases between. The CDR3 region is CASSLTGGNTEAFF. CDR3 sequence (DNA): TGTGCCAGCAGCTTAACGGGCGGGAACACTGAAGCTTTCTTT.

The gene calls are TRBV14 and TRBJ1-1; D perhaps matches TRBD1 (5 bases). The germline gives CDR1 SGHDN, CDR2 FVKESK. Trimming took 4 bases from V and 5 from J, leaving 14 bases between them. The CDR3 is 14 amino acids. The DNA of the CDR3 is TGTGCCAGCAGCCTCCTCGGCGGGGGAACTGAAGCTTTCTTT. Protein product: CASSLLGGGTEAFF.

This clone was counted between two and nine times. The chain is built from TRBV7-3 and TRBJ2-7, with 7 bases fitting TRBD1. The germline gives CDR1 SGHTA, CDR2 FQGTGA. The V and J ends lost 3 bases and 4 bases, in that order; junction bases with no gene match: 9. This CDR3 has 15 amino acids. The CDR3, as DNA: TGTGCCAGCAGCTTCTCAGGGGGACACCCTTACGAGCAGTACTTC. This sequence encodes CASSFSGGHPYEQYF.

The chain is built from TRBV28 and TRBJ2-7, with a tentative D call TRBD1 (5 bases). Germline CDR1 MDHEN, CDR2 SYDVKM. This CDR3 contains 14 residues. V was cut by 7 bases and J by 0 bases, with 13 bases left in between. The CDR3 loop is CASTGAASSYEQYF. The CDR3, as DNA: TGTGCCAGCACTGGGGCCGCCAGCTCCTACGAGCAGTACTTC. Full variable domain (missing parts from reference TRBV28 and TRBJ2-7): DVKVTQSSRYLVKRTGEKVFLECVQDMDHENMFWYRQDPGLGLRLIYFSYDVKMKEKGDIPEGYSVSREKKERFSLILESASTNQTSMYLCASTGAASSYEQYFGPGTRLTVT.

The chain recombines TRBV11-2 with TRBJ1-2; weak D call: TRBD1 (5 bases). The germline V gene has CDR1 SGHAT and CDR2 FQNNGV. Trimming took 2 bases from V and 6 from J, leaving 13 bases between them. The CDR3 sequence is 14 residues long. The CDR3, as DNA: TGTGCCAGCAGCTTAACGCAGGGAAGGGATGGCTACACCTTC. Translated: CASSLTQGRDGYTF.

CDR3 amino acids: CASSLHPETQYF. DNA of the CDR3: TGCGCCAGCAGCCTTCATCCCGAGACCCAGTACTTC. The chain has TRBV4-1 and TRBJ2-5; D not certain. Germline CDR1 and CDR2: MGHRA and YSYEKL. This CDR3 spans 12 amino acids. V was clipped by 4 bases and J by 5 bases, with 8 bases between them.

V and J are TRBV15 and TRBJ2-3; the D gene is possibly TRBD2 (6 bases). The V and J ends lost 4 bases and 3 bases respectively, with 11 bases between them. This CDR3 has 14 amino acids. CDR1 is LNHNV, CDR2 YYDKDF, per germline (reference sequence). CDR3 amino acids: CATSTGGETDTQYF. DNA of the CDR3: TGTGCCACCAGCACCGGGGGAGAAACAGATACGCAGTATTTT.

A few counts support this clone. CDR3 sequence reads: CASSVAGGLGEKLFF. CDR3 coding DNA: TGCGCCAGCAGCGTGGCCGGGGGCTTGGGTGAAAAACTGTTTTTT. This rearrangement joins TRBV5-1 to TRBJ1-4; D is perhaps TRBD1 (6 bases). Germline CDR1 SGHRS, CDR2 YFSETQ. The CDR3 loop spans 15 amino acids. The germline V and J ends were trimmed by 4 bases and 7 bases, with 17 bases remaining between them. Full variable domain (rest looked up from reference TRBV5-1 and TRBJ1-4): KAGVTQTPRYLIKTRGQQVTLSCSPISGHRSVSWYQQTPGQGLQFLFEYFSETQRNKGNFPGRFSGRQFSNSRSEMNVSTLELGDSALYLCASSVAGGLGEKLFFGSGTQLSVL.

The chain recombines TRBV5-1 with TRBJ1-1; D ambiguous. Germline CDR1 SGHRS, CDR2 YFSETQ. The germline V and J ends were trimmed by 7 bases and 7 bases, with 17 bases remaining between them. This CDR3 comprises 13 residues. CDR3 amino acids: CASESQDTYEAFF. CDR3 DNA sequence: TGCGCCAGCGAATCCCAAGACACCTATGAAGCTTTCTTT.

This chain uses TRBV13 with TRBJ1-1; maybe TRBD1 (5 bases). V was pared by 5 bases and J by 6 bases, with 13 bases between. Germline V gene lookup returns CDR1 PRHDT and CDR2 FYEKMQ (reference sequence). CDR3 length: 13 amino acids. CDR3 in DNA: TGTGCCAGCAGCCCTGAGGGGACCGCTGAAGCTTTCTTT. This gives the protein CASSPEGTAEAFF. The full variable domain, in which reference TRBV13 and TRBJ1-1 provide the parts outside the CDR3, is AAGVIQSPRHLIKEKRETATLKCYPIPRHDTVYWYQQGPGQDPQFLISFYEKMQSDKGSIPDRFSAQQFSDYHSELNMSSLELGDSALYFCASSPEGTAEAFFGQGTRLTVV.

The gene calls are TRBV5-1 and TRBJ2-3; tentative D call: TRBD1 (6 bases). The CDR3 runs 14 residues. Trimming cost V 3 bases and J 2 bases, with 10 bases left between them. Germline assignment: CDR1 SGHRS and CDR2 YFSETQ. CDR3 amino acids: CASSWAGDTDTQYF. The CDR3, as DNA: TGCGCCAGCAGCTGGGCAGGGGACACAGATACGCAGTATTTT.

V is TRBV29-1 and J is TRBJ2-1, with D hard to call. Trimming took 4 bases from V and 6 from J, leaving 4 bases between them. CDR3 length: 10 amino acids. CDR1 and CDR2 from the germline V gene are SQVTM and ANQGSEA. CDR3: CSVVVNEQFF. For the CDR3, the DNA is TGCAGCGTTGTGGTCAATGAGCAGTTCTTC.

The rearrangement uses TRBV28 and TRBJ2-5, with D unresolved. The end of the DNA fits TRBJ2-7 better, so the J call may be wrong. CDR3 size: 14 residues. Germline CDR1 and CDR2: MDHEN and SYDVKM. The CDR3: CASSFQVGSYEQYF. CDR3 coding DNA: TGTGCCAGCAGTTTCCAAGTGGGCTCCTACGAGCAGTACTTC.